This T cell receptor beta chain emerged from a study of shared clonotypes between healthy human individuals (dated by TCRdb to the early 2020s). Some background on the complete study: A couple of women and three men aged 18 to 49 years were included in the cohort. The study deeply sequenced blood TCR repertoires of about five healthy adults to estimate repertoire size and the extent of clonotype sharing between individuals. Each donor's leukapheresis produced roughly between roughly 0.9 and 8.9 billion PBMCs. For each donor, three plates each were used for CD4 naive and CD4 memory, two plates were used for CD8 naive, and one plate was used for CD8 memory. Different laboratories and diverse techniques were used to prepare libraries and sequence TCR repertoires, to increase sequencing depth and limit assay-specific biases.

V drops 4 bases and J drops 1 base, leaving 6 bases in between. The CDR3 measures 13 amino acids from cysteine to phenylalanine. The sequence is cut down to CDR3 DNA, 39 bases in frame from base 1. The germline V gene sets CDR1 to SGHRS and CDR2 to YFSETQ. Donors were healthy HIV-negative adults with no recently reported acute infections or vaccinations. All donors were Caucasian adults living in Nashville, Tennessee, USA. CD4+ T cells were enriched by magnetic negative selection; naive cells were then positively selected on CD45RA, and the negative fraction formed the memory subset. After blood collection by leukapheresis, PBMCs were isolated using Ficoll-Histopaque density gradient centrifugation and then cryopreserved in the vapor phase of liquid nitrogen. Analytical flow cytometry was used to check the purity and quantity of each magnetically sorted T cell population. Each sorted fraction had its genomic DNA isolated and then quantified by UV absorbance on a Nanodrop 2000c.

The full study reports these points: Larger estimated clonotype richness was generally found for naive subsets than for memory subsets. Compared with non-shared clonotypes, the clonotypes found in all four sorted-subset donors had higher generation probabilities. Rarefaction of sorted-subset datasets indicated incomplete sequencing despite the large sequencing depth. Pairwise subsampling indicated that sequencing depth was expected to affect the degree of clonotype sharing among donors. Sampling was restricted to blood, and TCR repertoires in tissues likely differ from the TCR repertoires found in blood. Across a handful of donors, approximately 5% of naive CD4, 3% to 3.5% of naive CD8, about 2.3% of memory CD4, and roughly 0.41% of memory CD8 clonotypes were shared. The genetic and exposure-history diversity represented was limited by the small number of donors.

For this clone: The antigen it recognizes is unknown. Base qualities were left out, and no much larger clone turns up one base away. The same CDR3 arises from other DNA sequences in this sample as well.

Using the deep immunoSEQ assay, TCR CDR3 regions were amplified from genomic DNA by multiplex PCR. Genomic DNA extracted from each cell subset was distributed evenly over all wells of several immunoSEQ 96-well plates, and each plate served as one replicate. For sorted subsets, each replicate PCR was loaded with about 0.2 ug genomic DNA, equivalent to 30,000 or so T cell genomes. Purified libraries were measured with a Qubit 3.0 fluorometer, size-checked on a Bioanalyzer 2100, and measured again with the KAPA Library Quantification kit. Each immunoSEQ 96-well plate was sequenced on its own single-read 150-cycle Illumina NextSeq 550 flow cell. On the study's bioinformatics: Because the immunoSEQ output included only junctional sequences and no quality scores, the filtering could not be the same as the filtering used for full-length reads. Sequences were annotated with PyIR, a Python wrapper for IgBLAST v1.9, and V/J genes and CDR3 were assigned using IMGT germline references. Reads with weak V/J assignments (E-value above 1e-6), missing CDR3, stop codons, out-of-frame junctions, or ambiguous translated residues were removed. A V3J clonotype was defined by an identical inferred V gene, J gene, and CDR3 amino acid sequence. The percentage overlap between two repertoires was calculated by dividing the number of shared unique clonotypes by the size of the smaller repertoire. RTK rarefaction, the Chao1 estimator, and Recon v2.1 estimates of unobserved clonotypes were used to assess repertoire richness. Generation probabilities were computed with OLGA for all TCRbeta clonotypes obtained by the gDNA method from a handful of donors. TCRdb obtained this table from immuneACCESS and retained in-frame rearrangements with V and J assigned. These tables miss some clones; where compared with another copy, unresolved V genes account for less than half of the shortfall, and the remainder is unexplained. That table furnishes V, J and clone size, whereas the DNA furnished D and trimming. For this sample the table gives about 2.3 million clones, of which about 90% were detected only once. About 0.36% of the sample is taken by the ten largest.

The origin of this receptor is a man between 18 and 29 years old in good health. Some clones in this sample may be carry-over from other donors' samples. The chain is assembled from TRBV5-1 and TRBJ1-3; the D gene lacks a confident call. Source material: naive CD4+ T cells from PBMCs. The cell subset or site label of this sample denotes: CD45RA+ positively selected. The sequenced DNA is TGCGCCAGCAGCCCCGATTCTGGAAACACCATATATTTT. Its translation reads: CASSPDSGNTIYF.